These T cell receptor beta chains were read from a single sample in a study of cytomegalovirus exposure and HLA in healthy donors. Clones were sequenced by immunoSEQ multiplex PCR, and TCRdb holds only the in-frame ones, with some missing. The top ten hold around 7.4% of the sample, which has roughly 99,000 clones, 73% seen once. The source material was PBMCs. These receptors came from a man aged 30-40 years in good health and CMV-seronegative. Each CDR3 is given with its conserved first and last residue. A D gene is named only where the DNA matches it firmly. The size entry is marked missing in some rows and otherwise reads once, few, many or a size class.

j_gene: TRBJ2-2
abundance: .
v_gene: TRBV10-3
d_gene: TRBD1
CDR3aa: CAISAQGALVPGELFF
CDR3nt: TGTGCCATCAGTGCACAGGGGGCCCTGGTACCCGGGGAGCTGTTTTTT

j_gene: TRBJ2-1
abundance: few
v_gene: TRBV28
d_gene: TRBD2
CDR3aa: CASSFSGTSGRGMKFF
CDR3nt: TGTGCCAGCAGTTTCTCCGGGACTAGCGGGAGGGGTATGAAGTTCTTC

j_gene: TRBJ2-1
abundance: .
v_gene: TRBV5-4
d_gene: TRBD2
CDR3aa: CASSLVSGAYNEQFF
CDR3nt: TGTGCCAGCAGCTTGGTTAGCGGGGCATACAATGAGCAGTTCTTC

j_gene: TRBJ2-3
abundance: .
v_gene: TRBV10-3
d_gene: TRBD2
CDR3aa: CAISEPAGGDTQYF
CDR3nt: TGTGCCATCAGTGAGCCGGCGGGAGGAGATACGCAGTATTTT

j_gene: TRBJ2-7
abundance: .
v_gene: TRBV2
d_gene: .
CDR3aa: CASRKLQGYEQYF
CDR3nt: TGTGCCAGCAGAAAATTACAGGGCTACGAGCAGTACTTC

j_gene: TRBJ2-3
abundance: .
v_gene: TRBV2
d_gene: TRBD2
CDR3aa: CASSELAGHTQYF
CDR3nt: TGTGCCAGCAGTGAACTAGCGGGGCATACGCAGTATTTT

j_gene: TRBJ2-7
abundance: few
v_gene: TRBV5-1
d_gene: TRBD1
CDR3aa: CASSLARRQGISYEQYF
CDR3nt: TGCGCCAGCAGCTTGGCCCGGAGACAGGGGATCTCCTACGAGCAGTACTTC

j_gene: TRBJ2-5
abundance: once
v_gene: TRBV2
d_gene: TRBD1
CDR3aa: CATQGASETQYF
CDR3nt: TGTGCCACACAGGGGGCTTCGGAGACCCAGTACTTC

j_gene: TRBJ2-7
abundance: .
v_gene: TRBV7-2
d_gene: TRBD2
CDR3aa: CASSPDPGLAVYEQYF
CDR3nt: TGTGCCAGCAGCCCCGACCCGGGACTAGCGGTATACGAGCAGTACTTC

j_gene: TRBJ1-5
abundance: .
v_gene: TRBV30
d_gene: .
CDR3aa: CAWSVHGPVNQPQHF
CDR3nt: TGTGCCTGGAGTGTACATGGGCCAGTCAATCAGCCCCAGCATTTT

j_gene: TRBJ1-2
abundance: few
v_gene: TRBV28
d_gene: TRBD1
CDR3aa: CASRGQGVGGYTF
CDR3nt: TGTGCCAGCAGAGGACAGGGGGTGGGCGGCTACACCTTC

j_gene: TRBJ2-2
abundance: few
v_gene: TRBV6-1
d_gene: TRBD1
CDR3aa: CAGGTGMVGELFF
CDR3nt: TGTGCCGGAGGGACAGGGATGGTCGGGGAGCTGTTTTTT

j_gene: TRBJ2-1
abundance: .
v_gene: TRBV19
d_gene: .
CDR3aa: CASSTSGSSYNEQFF
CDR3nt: TGTGCCAGTAGTACTTCAGGGTCCTCCTACAATGAGCAGTTCTTC

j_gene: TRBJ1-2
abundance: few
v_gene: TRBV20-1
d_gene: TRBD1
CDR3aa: CSAKQGDGYTF
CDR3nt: TGCAGTGCCAAACAGGGGGATGGCTACACCTTC

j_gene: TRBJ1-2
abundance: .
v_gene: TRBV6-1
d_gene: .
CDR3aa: CASSEAGGAGGYTF
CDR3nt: TGTGCCAGCAGTGAAGCCGGCGGAGCGGGAGGCTACACCTTC

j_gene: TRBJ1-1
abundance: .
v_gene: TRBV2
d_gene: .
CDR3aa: CASGLRTVNTEAFF
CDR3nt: TGTGCCAGCGGACTCCGGACGGTGAACACTGAAGCTTTCTTT

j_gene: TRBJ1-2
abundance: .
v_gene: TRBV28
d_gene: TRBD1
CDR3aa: CASSQGTGNLNYGYPF
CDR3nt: TGTGCCAGCAGTCAGGGGACAGGGAATTTAAACTATGGCTACCCCTTC

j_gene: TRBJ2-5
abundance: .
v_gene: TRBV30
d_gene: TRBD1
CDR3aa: CALGQGGVGTQYF
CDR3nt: TGTGCCTTAGGACAGGGTGGGGTGGGGACCCAGTACTTC

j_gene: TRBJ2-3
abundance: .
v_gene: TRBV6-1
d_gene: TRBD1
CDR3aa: CASSEWDRVSDTQYF
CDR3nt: TGTGCCAGCAGTGAGTGGGACAGAGTTTCAGATACGCAGTATTTT

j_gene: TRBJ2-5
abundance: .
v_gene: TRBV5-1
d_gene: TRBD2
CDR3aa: CASGTSGSGKTQYF
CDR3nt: TGCGCCAGCGGGACTAGCGGGAGCGGGAAGACCCAGTACTTC

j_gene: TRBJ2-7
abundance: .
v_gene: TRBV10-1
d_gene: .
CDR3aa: CASRRSPVWEQYF
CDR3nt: TGCGCCAGCCGGAGATCTCCCGTCTGGGAGCAGTACTTC

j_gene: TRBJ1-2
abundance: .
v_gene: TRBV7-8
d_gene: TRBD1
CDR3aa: CASSLSGTTGGYGYTF
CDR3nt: TGTGCCAGCAGCTTATCCGGGACGACAGGGGGCTATGGCTACACCTTC

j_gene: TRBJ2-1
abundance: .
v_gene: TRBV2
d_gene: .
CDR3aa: CASNLANEQFF
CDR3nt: TGTGCCAGCAACCTAGCCAATGAGCAGTTCTTC

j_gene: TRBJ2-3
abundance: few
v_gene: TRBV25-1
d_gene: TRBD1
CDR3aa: CASPQQGAHQDTQYF
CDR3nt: TGTGCCAGCCCTCAACAGGGGGCGCATCAAGATACGCAGTATTTT

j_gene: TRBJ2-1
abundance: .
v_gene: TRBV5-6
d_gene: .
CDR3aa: CASSFGGLLNNEQFF
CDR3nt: TGTGCCAGCAGCTTCGGGGGACTCCTTAACAATGAGCAGTTCTTC

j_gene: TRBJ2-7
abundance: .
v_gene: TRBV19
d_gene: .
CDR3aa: CASMAGFPPYEQYF
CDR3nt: TGTGCCAGTATGGCAGGGTTCCCCCCCTACGAGCAGTACTTC

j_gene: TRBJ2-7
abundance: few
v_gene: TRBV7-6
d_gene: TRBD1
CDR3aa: CASSLGGRDRGPYEQYF
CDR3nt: TGTGCCAGCAGCTTAGGTGGCCGGGACAGGGGACCCTACGAGCAGTACTTC

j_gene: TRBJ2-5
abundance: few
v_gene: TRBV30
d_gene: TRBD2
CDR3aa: CAWDGGVLGETQYF
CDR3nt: TGTGCCTGGGACGGGGGGGTCCTCGGAGAGACCCAGTACTTC

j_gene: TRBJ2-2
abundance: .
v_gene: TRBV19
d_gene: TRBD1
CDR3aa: CASSIVGDRGWNTGELFF
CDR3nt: TGTGCCAGTAGTATAGTAGGGGACAGGGGTTGGAACACCGGGGAGCTGTTTTTT

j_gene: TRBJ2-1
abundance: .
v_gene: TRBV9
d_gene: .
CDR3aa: CASSVAPTREQGEQFF
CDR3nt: TGTGCCAGCAGCGTAGCCCCGACCAGGGAACAAGGTGAGCAGTTCTTC

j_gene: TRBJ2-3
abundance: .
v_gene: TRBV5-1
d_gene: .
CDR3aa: CASIPGLSVGTDTQYF
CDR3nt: TGCGCCAGCATCCCAGGACTATCCGTGGGCACAGATACGCAGTATTTT

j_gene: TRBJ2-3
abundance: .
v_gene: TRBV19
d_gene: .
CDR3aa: CASSIYIASTDTQYF
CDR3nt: TGTGCCAGTAGTATCTATATCGCTAGCACAGATACGCAGTATTTT

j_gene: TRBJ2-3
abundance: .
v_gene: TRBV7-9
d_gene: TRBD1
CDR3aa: CASSVPRTGMPTDTQYF
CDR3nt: TGTGCCAGCAGCGTCCCCAGGACAGGGATGCCCACAGATACGCAGTATTTT

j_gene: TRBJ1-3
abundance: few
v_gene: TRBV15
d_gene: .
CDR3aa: CATSRDRGSGNTIYF
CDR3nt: TGTGCCACCAGCAGAGATAGGGGGTCAGGAAACACCATATATTTT

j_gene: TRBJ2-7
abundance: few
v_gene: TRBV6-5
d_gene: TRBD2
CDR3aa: CASSSSGTSYEQYF
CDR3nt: TGTGCCAGCAGTTCTAGCGGGACCTCCTACGAGCAGTACTTC

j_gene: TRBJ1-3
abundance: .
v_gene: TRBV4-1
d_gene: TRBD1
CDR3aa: CASSQGTGGRANSGNTIYF
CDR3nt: TGCGCCAGCAGCCAAGGGACAGGGGGGCGAGCTAACTCTGGAAACACCATATATTTT

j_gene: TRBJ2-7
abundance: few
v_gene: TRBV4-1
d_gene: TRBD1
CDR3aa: CASSPGQGAAYEQYF
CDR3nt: TGCGCCAGCAGCCCGGGACAGGGGGCCGCCTACGAGCAGTACTTC

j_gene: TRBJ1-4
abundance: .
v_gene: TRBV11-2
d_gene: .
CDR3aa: CASSRHPKGETNEKLFF
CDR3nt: TGTGCCAGCAGCCGGCACCCTAAGGGGGAGACTAATGAAAAACTGTTTTTT

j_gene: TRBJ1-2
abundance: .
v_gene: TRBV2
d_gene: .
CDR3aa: CASSEGLRIGYTF
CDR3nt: TGTGCCAGCAGTGAGGGACTTCGCATTGGCTACACCTTC

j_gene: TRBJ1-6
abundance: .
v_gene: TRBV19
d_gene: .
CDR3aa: CASSLRGADESPLHF
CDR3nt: TGTGCCAGTTCATTACGGGGGGCGGATGAATCACCCCTCCACTTT

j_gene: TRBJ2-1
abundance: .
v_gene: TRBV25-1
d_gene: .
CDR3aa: CASSGAESTYYNEQFF
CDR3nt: TGTGCCAGCAGTGGTGCGGAATCCACCTACTACAATGAGCAGTTCTTC

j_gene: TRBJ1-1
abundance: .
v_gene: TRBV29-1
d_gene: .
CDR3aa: CSVHTGTNFEAFF
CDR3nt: TGCAGCGTTCATACCGGGACAAATTTTGAAGCTTTCTTT

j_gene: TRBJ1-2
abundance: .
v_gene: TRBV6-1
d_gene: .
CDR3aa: CASKEDQFSYGYTF
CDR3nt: TGTGCCAGCAAGGAGGACCAATTTTCCTATGGCTACACCTTC

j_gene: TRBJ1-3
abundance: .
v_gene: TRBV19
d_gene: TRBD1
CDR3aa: CASSIGMDRTIYSGNTIYF
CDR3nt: TGTGCCAGTAGTATCGGCATGGACAGGACTATTTACTCTGGAAACACCATATATTTT

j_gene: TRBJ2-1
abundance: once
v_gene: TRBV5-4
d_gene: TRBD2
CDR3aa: CASSLRTSGGREFF
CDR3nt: TGTGCCAGCAGCCTCCGGACTAGCGGGGGGAGGGAGTTCTTC